This is a list of T cell receptor beta chains from one sample in a study of cytomegalovirus exposure and HLA in healthy donors. The data were produced by immunoSEQ multiplex PCR, yet TCRdb's version contains in-frame clones alone and is incomplete. Found here are about 110,000 clones, over 70% of them singletons; the top ten hold around 3.9%. The sequenced sample consisted of PBMCs. The origin of the receptors is a woman aged 40-49 years in good health and CMV-seronegative. CDR3s include the opening cysteine and the closing phenylalanine or tryptophan. Each record gives: V gene, J gene, D gene, clone size, CDR3 DNA, CDR3 protein. D genes are given only for firm matches. Clone size is shown for a subset of rows, as once, few, many or a class of expanded clone.

>TRBV9|TRBJ2-5|TRBD2|-
TGTGCCAGCAGCCGGGGCGGGGGGGTTTCAGAGACCCAGTACTTC
CASSRGGGVSETQYF
>TRBV5-1|TRBJ1-4|-|-
TGCGCCAGCAGCTTGTCGACAGGACATTTCGAAAAACTGTTTTTT
CASSLSTGHFEKLFF
>TRBV4-3|TRBJ1-3|-|few
TGCGCCAGCAGCCAAGATGTGGGGCTTGGAAACACCATATATTTT
CASSQDVGLGNTIYF
>TRBV14|TRBJ2-1|-|-
TGTGCCAGCAGCCAAGCGCAGGGATCCTACAATGAGCAGTTCTTC
CASSQAQGSYNEQFF
>TRBV2|TRBJ1-1|TRBD1|once
TGTGCCAGCACCGGACAGGGGGCTGGGTTGACTGAAGCTTTCTTT
CASTGQGAGLTEAFF
>TRBV7-2|TRBJ2-2|-|-
TGTGCCAGCAGCTTTGTTGCGGGCGCCGGTAACACCGGGGAGCTGTTTTTT
CASSFVAGAGNTGELFF
>TRBV9|TRBJ2-7|-|-
TGTGCCAGCAGCGTAGCTCCCAGGGAATATTACGAGCAGTACTTC
CASSVAPREYYEQYF
>TRBV7-2|TRBJ2-7|-|-
TGTGCCAGCAGCCCTTGGGGCGGAGGGGCCTACGAGCAGTACTTC
CASSPWGGGAYEQYF
>TRBV19|TRBJ2-7|TRBD1|-
TGTGCCAGTAGTGCCCGGACAGGGGCGAGCTACGAGCAGTACTTC
CASSARTGASYEQYF
>TRBV7-2|TRBJ2-7|TRBD1|-
TGTGCCAGCAGCCAGCGGACAGGGAGGTATGGCGAGCAGTACTTC
CASSQRTGRYGEQYF
>TRBV9|TRBJ1-4|-|-
TGTGCCAGCAGCGTAGGTATCCAGGGCTCTAATGAAAAACTGTTTTTT
CASSVGIQGSNEKLFF
>TRBV30|TRBJ1-1|-|-
TGTGCCTGGAGTAGGATCGGGAACCCGAACACTGAAGCTTTCTTT
CAWSRIGNPNTEAFF
>TRBV21-1|TRBJ2-1|-|-
TGTGCCAGCAGCAAAGTCCACCCGGGACAGAGAGAAGGAAACAATGAGCAGTTCTTC
CASSKVHPGQREGNNEQFF
>TRBV27|TRBJ2-7|-|-
TGTGCCAGCAGTTTATTGGCTAGTAGCTACGAGCAGTACTTC
CASSLLASSYEQYF
>TRBV28|TRBJ2-7|-|-
TGTGCCAGCAGCCCCCCTCGGGGTTACTCCTACGAGCAGTACTTC
CASSPPRGYSYEQYF
>TRBV7-7|TRBJ2-1|-|-
TGTGCTAGCAGCTTAGGACCAGGGAACAATGAGCAGTTCTTC
CASSLGPGNNEQFF
>TRBV14|TRBJ2-7|-|-
TGTGCCAGCAGCCAAGTGGACAGACCGTCCTTTGAGCAGTACTTC
CASSQVDRPSFEQYF
>TRBV7-6|TRBJ2-7|-|-
TGTGCCAGCAGTTCTGACTTTCCCGAGCAGTACTTC
CASSSDFPEQYF
>TRBV7-3|TRBJ2-1|-|-
TGTGCCAGCAGCTTAAATTCCAGGCTAAACTACAATGAGCAGTTCTTC
CASSLNSRLNYNEQFF
>TRBV5-1|TRBJ1-6|-|-
TGCGCCAGCAGCTTGGCCGGGCCCAGGGATTCACCCCTCCACTTT
CASSLAGPRDSPLHF
>TRBV27|TRBJ1-2|TRBD1|-
TGTGCCAGCAGTTTCTCAGGGGGAGGCGGCTACACCTTC
CASSFSGGGGYTF
>TRBV5-4|TRBJ2-2|-|-
TGTGCCAGCAGCTTTGGGCTGTTCACCGGGGAGCTGTTTTTT
CASSFGLFTGELFF
>TRBV18|TRBJ1-5|-|-
TGTGCCAGCTCACAGGAGTATAGCAATCAGCCCCAGCATTTT
CASSQEYSNQPQHF
>TRBV29-1|TRBJ2-7|TRBD1|-
TGCAGCGTACCCCCCGGGACAGGGGACGCCTACGAGCAGTACTTC
CSVPPGTGDAYEQYF
>TRBV7-2|TRBJ2-1|TRBD2|-
TGTGCCAGCAGCGCGCTAGCGGGAGGGCACAATGAGCAGTTCTTC
CASSALAGGHNEQFF
>TRBV4-1|TRBJ2-7|TRBD1|-
TGCGCCAGCAGCCGCCACACAGGGGCTCCCTACGAGCAGTACTTC
CASSRHTGAPYEQYF
>TRBV5-4|TRBJ2-7|-|-
TGTGCCAGCAGCTCCCCGGGACTCCCCTACGAGCAGTACTTC
CASSSPGLPYEQYF
>TRBV27|TRBJ2-5|-|-
TGTGCCAGCAGTCACTACCAAGAGACCCAGTACTTC
CASSHYQETQYF
>TRBV7-2|TRBJ2-7|TRBD1|-
TGTGCCAGCAGCCCTGAACAGGGGGTACTCTACGAGCAGTACTTC
CASSPEQGVLYEQYF
>TRBV6-1|TRBJ2-5|TRBD2|once
TGTGCCAGCAGTGCCCCCGGGACTAGCGGGGGGGCGAAGACCCAGTACTTC
CASSAPGTSGGAKTQYF
>TRBV27|TRBJ2-1|TRBD2|-
TGTGCCAGCAGTTTGCCTAGCGGGAGGGCCTTCTTC
CASSLPSGRAFF
>TRBV7-3|TRBJ2-1|TRBD1|once
TGTGCCAGCAGCCTACAGACAGGGAACAATGAGCAGTTCTTC
CASSLQTGNNEQFF
>TRBV27|TRBJ1-6|-|-
TGTGCCAGCAGTTTGGGGCAGGGTGATTCACCCCTCCACTTT
CASSLGQGDSPLHF
>TRBV27|TRBJ2-1|TRBD2|many
TGTGCCAGCAGTTTAATAGCGGGCTCCTACAATGAGCAGTTCTTC
CASSLIAGSYNEQFF
>TRBV7-9|TRBJ2-1|TRBD2|-
TGTGCCAGCAGCTTTCGTCTAGCGGGAGTTAGTGAGCAGTTCTTC
CASSFRLAGVSEQFF
>TRBV11-3|TRBJ1-1|-|-
TGTGCCAGCAGGGCGTCTGGCGGCACTGAAGCTTTCTTT
CASRASGGTEAFF
>TRBV13|TRBJ2-7|TRBD1|-
TGTGCCAGCAGCGCCGCAGGGGGCTCCTACGAGCAGTACTTC
CASSAAGGSYEQYF
>TRBV28|TRBJ1-4|TRBD1|-
TGTGCCAGCAACTACGGACAGGGCGGTGAAAAACTGTTTTTT
CASNYGQGGEKLFF
>TRBV10-3|TRBJ1-1|-|few
TGTGCCATCAGCGTAACAGGGAGGGACACTGAAGCTTTCTTT
CAISVTGRDTEAFF
>TRBV9|TRBJ2-3|TRBD2|-
TGTGCCAGCAGCGCACCAGGGACTAGCGGGAGACAGGATACGCAGTATTTT
CASSAPGTSGRQDTQYF
>TRBV5-8|TRBJ2-1|-|-
TGTGCCAGCAGCGGGGATGTTGCGGGGAGCTCCTACAATGAGCAGTTCTTC
CASSGDVAGSSYNEQFF
>TRBV2|TRBJ2-2|TRBD2|-
TGTGCCAGCAGTGTTGCGGGAGCCCCCGGGGAGCTGTTTTTT
CASSVAGAPGELFF
>TRBV29-1|TRBJ1-2|-|-
TGCAGCGTTGATGCGGGTGGCCTATATGGCTACACCTTC
CSVDAGGLYGYTF
>TRBV29-1|TRBJ2-7|TRBD2|once
TGCAGCGTTGCTTTTACGGCGGGAGGATTCGACGAGCAGTACTTC
CSVAFTAGGFDEQYF
>TRBV6-5|TRBJ2-1|TRBD1|-
TGTGCCAGCAGTTGGGGGACAGGGCCGGGCAATGAGCAGTTCTTC
CASSWGTGPGNEQFF
>TRBV9|TRBJ2-7|TRBD1|-
TGTGCCAGCAGCGTCCAAGGACAGGACAAGCAGTACTTC
CASSVQGQDKQYF
>TRBV7-2|TRBJ2-3|TRBD2|-
TGTGCCAGCAGCTTAAAGCTAGCGGGGGGTTCTAGCACAGATACGCAGTATTTT
CASSLKLAGGSSTDTQYF
>TRBV6-5|TRBJ1-1|-|-
TGTGCCAGCAGCCGAGGAGTTAGAGGGGGTGCAGCTTTCTTT
CASSRGVRGGAAFF
>TRBV19|TRBJ2-2|-|-
TGTGCCAGTAGGCGGGACAGAATAAACACCGGGGAGCTGTTTTTT
CASRRDRINTGELFF
>TRBV16|TRBJ1-5|TRBD1|few
TGTGCCAGCAGTGCCCCGGACAGGGGATGGGGACTCAATCAGCCCCAGCATTTT
CASSAPDRGWGLNQPQHF
>TRBV29-1|TRBJ1-2|-|-
TGCAGCGTTTGGGCGTACAATGGCTACACCTTC
CSVWAYNGYTF
>TRBV28|TRBJ2-7|TRBD1|-
TGTGCCAGCAGTCGACTGCAGGGGGACTACGAGCAGTACTTC
CASSRLQGDYEQYF
>TRBV5-1|TRBJ2-2|-|-
TGCGCCAGCAGCATCGGCAATAGCCTCACCGGGGAGCTGTTTTTT
CASSIGNSLTGELFF
>TRBV6-4|TRBJ2-7|TRBD1|-
TGTGCCAGCAGTTACCGGGACAGGGGGACCTACGAGCAGTACTTC
CASSYRDRGTYEQYF